What follows is one T cell receptor beta chain and its context. In Seattle, patients joined the study during active infection and were tracked longitudinally. V was shortened by 2 bases and J by 7 bases, with 15 bases between the two germline ends. The germline V gene encodes CDR1 MNHEY and CDR2 SMNVEV (reference sequence). This CDR3 region has 16 residues. The sample originates from a study of blood T cell repertoires in COVID-19. At the level of the study: Samples came from the United States, Italy and Spain, spanning acute and convalescent COVID-19. Sample material is recorded as cDNA or gDNA derived from T cells, B-cell-depleted T cells, or PBMCs.

As handled by the study authors: Amplified reference gene primers provided the basis for estimating nucleated cell counts. TCRdb's table, derived via immunoSEQ multiplex PCR, lists solely in-frame clones and lacks some. V, J and clone size are taken as reported in that table, and D and trimming were inferred from the DNA itself. The sample shows about 300,000 clones, around 88% of them seen only once. Material: peripheral blood. The receptor comes from a young woman with COVID-19, enrolled during active disease. The chain couples TRBV27 to TRBJ1-6, with D perhaps matching TRBD1 (6 bases). The CDR3 DNA is TGTGCCAGCAGTTTAGGTGGGGGAGGGGGGAATTCACCCCTCCACTTT. Its protein is CASSLGGGGGNSPLHF.